These 10 T cell receptor beta chains were sequenced from one sample in a study of identical twins. MiXCR was run by TCRdb on the 5' RACE reads, yielding one entry per CDR3 protein. The sample lists about 690,000 distinct CDR3 sequences, roughly 6% seen once, with around 1.9% in the top ten. The sequenced material came from naive T cells sorted from blood. The receptors stem from a man between 18 and 29 years old in good health.

The chain carries TRBV7-8 and TRBJ2-3, with TRBD1 as a possible D gene (7 bases). Germline-derived CDR1 and CDR2 are SGHVS and FQNEAQ. Between the trimmed V and J ends, which lost 1 base and 8 bases, there was a span of 13 bases. The CDR3 is 14 amino acids. The CDR3 nucleotides read TGTGCCAGCAGCTTAGGGGGGGACAGTGCTACGCAGTATTTT. Its translation is CASSLGGDSATQYF.

Only a few counts were recorded for this clonotype. The rearrangement joins TRBV4-1 to TRBJ1-5; TRBD1 might be the D (5 bases). In germline, CDR1 is MGHRA, CDR2 YSYEKL. The V end was cut by 4 bases, the J end by 4 bases, with 14 bases between. This CDR3 is built from 15 residues. The DNA for the CDR3 is TGCGCCAGCAGCCTCATGGGACGGGAAAATCAGCCCCAGCATTTT. It codes for CASSLMGRENQPQHF.

This clonotype was seen just once. This may stem from a read error, because a much larger clone lies one nucleotide away. The chain carries TRBV15 and TRBJ1-4, with D uncertain. The germline V gene encodes CDR1 LNHNV and CDR2 YYDKDF (reference sequence). The CDR3 is made up of 13 amino acids. The V and J ends lost 8 bases and 0 bases respectively, with 7 bases between them. CDR3 region: CATQAATNEKLFF. CDR3 coding DNA: TGTGCCACCCAGGCGGCAACTAATGAAAAACTGTTTTTT. The full variable domain, in which reference TRBV15 and TRBJ1-4 provide the parts outside the CDR3, is DAMVIQNPRYQVTQFGKPVTLSCSQTLNHNVMYWYQQKSSQAPKLLFHYYDKDFNNEADTPDNFQSRRPNTSFCFLDIRSPGLGDTAMYLCATQAATNEKLFFGSGTQLSVL.

This clonotype was detected ten times or more. The V call is TRBV4-3, the J call TRBJ2-7, with D hard to call. Germline assignment: CDR1 LGHNA and CDR2 YSLEER. Between the trimmed V and J ends, which lost 0 bases and 1 base, there was a span of 10 bases. The CDR3 totals 15 residues. The CDR3 nucleotides are TGCGCCAGCAGCCAAGAGGCCAGCGATTCCTACGAGCAGTACTTC. This codes for CASSQEASDSYEQYF.

Ten or more counts support this clonotype. V is TRBV2 and J is TRBJ2-1; D not resolved. Germline V gene lookup returns CDR1 SNHLY and CDR2 FYNNEI. Trimming cost V 7 bases and J 7 bases, with 11 bases left between them. This CDR3 comprises 12 residues. CDR3 nucleotides: TGTGCCAGCAACCTAGATTCTAATGAGCAGTTCTTC. Protein product: CASNLDSNEQFF.

This chain uses TRBV20-1 with TRBJ2-5; D is undetermined. CDR3 length equals 15 residues. The V gene lost 5 bases and the J gene lost 2 bases, with 18 bases spanning the gap. Germline values: CDR1 DFQATT, CDR2 SNEGSKA (reference sequence). The CDR3 here is CSALDLQPTQETQYF. The CDR3 coding sequence is TGCAGTGCTCTTGACTTACAACCGACACAAGAGACCCAGTACTTC.

This clonotype was seen a handful of times. This chain's CDR3 is CASSFSAGYNEQFF. CDR3 sequence (DNA): TGTGCCAGCAGTTTCTCGGCGGGATACAATGAGCAGTTCTTC. The rearrangement joins TRBV5-6 to TRBJ2-1; TRBD2 is a possible D gene (6 bases). In germline, CDR1 is SGHDT, CDR2 YYEEEE. This CDR3 region has 14 residues. Trimming shortened V by 5 bases and J by 4 bases, and 13 bases separated the two germline ends. The full variable domain, its missing parts supplied by reference TRBV5-6 and TRBJ2-1, is DAGVTQSPTHLIKTRGQQVTLRCSPKSGHDTVSWYQQALGQGPQFIFQYYEEEERQRGNFPDRFSGHQFPNYSSELNVNALLLGDSALYLCASSFSAGYNEQFFGPGTRLTVL.

This clonotype was observed at least ten times. The chain employs TRBV20-1 and TRBJ2-3; 10 nucleotides line up with TRBD1. Germline CDR1 and CDR2: DFQATT and SNEGSKA (reference sequence). There are 16 residues in the CDR3. J lost 3 bases, V lost 4 bases, and 10 bases had no gene match. The CDR3 reads CSANTPGQGSTDTQYF. As DNA, the CDR3 is TGCAGTGCTAACACTCCGGGACAGGGGAGTACAGATACGCAGTATTTT.

The J gene is TRBJ2-2, the V gene TRBV11-2; no definite D call. There are 14 residues in the CDR3. The V and J ends lost 0 bases and 6 bases respectively, with 8 bases between them. Looked up from germline, CDR1 is SGHAT and CDR2 is FQNNGV. CDR3 amino acids: CASSLDLKSGELFF. The CDR3 DNA sequence: TGTGCCAGCAGCTTAGACCTGAAATCCGGGGAGCTGTTTTTT. The full variable domain, completed using reference TRBV11-2 and TRBJ2-2, is EAGVAQSPRYKIIEKRQSVAFWCNPISGHATLYWYQQILGQGPKLLIQFQNNGVVDDSQLPKDRFSAERLKGVDSTLKIQPAKLEDSAVYLCASSLDLKSGELFFGEGSRLTVL.

This clonotype was counted between two and nine times. The rearrangement uses TRBV30 and TRBJ2-3, with D perhaps TRBD2 (5 bases). CDR3 length: 13 amino acids. From germline, CDR1 is GTSNPN and CDR2 SVGIG (reference sequence). V dropped 3 bases and J dropped 3 bases, with 10 bases sitting between them. CDR3 DNA: TGTGCCTGGAGCCCCGGGGTTACAGATACGCAGTATTTT. This gives the protein CAWSPGVTDTQYF.